The clone carrying this T cell receptor (beta chain) has a single count. Its specificity is not known. This sample stems from a study of cytomegalovirus exposure and HLA in healthy donors. Study-level results: Later, an analysis showed that TCR beta chains associated with HLA were more clonally expanded than others that were equally common. Donors were assumed by presence/absence analyses to have roughly uniform sequencing depth. Listed as cytomegalovirus-associated were 170 or so TCR beta chains. Previous analysis showed most TCR beta V segments were productive about 87% or about 30% of the time.

The PCR employed 60 Vbeta primers together with 13 Jbeta primers. The method was immunoSEQ multiplex PCR; TCRdb's version includes in-frame clones alone and lacks a portion of them. This table has 90,000 or so clones, 77% appearing once. V shed 0 bases and J shed 0 bases, with 9 bases lying between them. This CDR3 contains 15 residues. Germline loops: CDR1 GTSNPN, CDR2 SVGIG (reference sequence). The specimen was PBMCs. The chain joins TRBV30 to TRBJ2-1; D might be TRBD1 (5 bases). The TCR originated in a boy younger than 18 in good health and CMV-seronegative. The CDR3 nucleotides are TGTGCCTGGAGTGTCAGGGTTACCTCCTACAATGAGCAGTTCTTC. Its translation: CAWSVRVTSYNEQFF.